This is a list of T cell receptor beta chains from one sample in a study of early T cells in non-severe SARS-CoV-2 infection. Each CDR3 protein gets one entry after TCRdb re-called the 5' RACE reads with MiXCR. The profile covers over 50,000 distinct CDR3 sequences, with approximately 15% appearing a single time and roughly 10% taken by the ten largest. Specimen: whole blood, collected at baseline. These receptors were collected from an adult who was a healthcare worker with PCR-confirmed SARS-CoV-2 infection or an uninfected control (not recorded which). CDR3s include the opening cysteine and the closing phenylalanine or tryptophan. The D gene is left open where the match is weak. Clone size appears in some rows only: once, few, many, or a class for an expanded clone.

d_call | clone_size | j_call | v_call | cdr3_nt | cdr3_aa
. | . | TRBJ1-6 | TRBV20-1 | TGCAGTGCTAGTTCACGGGGGGTCTATAATTCACCCCTCCACTTT | CSASSRGVYNSPLHF
TRBD1 | . | TRBJ2-3 | TRBV6-1 | TGTGCCAGCAGTCAACACAGGGGGCAGACAGATACGCAGTATTTT | CASSQHRGQTDTQYF
. | few | TRBJ2-3 | TRBV12-3/TRBV12-4 | TGTGCCAGCAGTTTAGCTGAGGGGTCTACGCAGTATTTT | CASSLAEGSTQYF
TRBD1 | . | TRBJ2-3 | TRBV6-1 | TGTGCCAGCAGAACGACAGGGGGCGAAGATACGCAGTATTTT | CASRTTGGEDTQYF
. | . | TRBJ1-2 | TRBV5-1 | TGCGCCAGCAGCTTGGATGGGGGTGGCTATGGCTACACCTTC | CASSLDGGGYGYTF
. | many | TRBJ2-2 | TRBV13 | TGTGCCAGCAGCTTATTGGCGGGAACCTCGAACACCGGGGAGCTGTTTTTT | CASSLLAGTSNTGELFF
TRBD2 | few | TRBJ2-5 | TRBV7-9 | TGTGCCAGCAGCTTAGCGCGGGGAGGGCCGGAGACCCAGTACTTC | CASSLARGGPETQYF
TRBD2 | few | TRBJ2-7 | TRBV4-2 | TGTGCCAGCAGCCCAAGGACTAGCGGGGGGACCTACGAGCAGTACTTC | CASSPRTSGGTYEQYF
. | few | TRBJ2-7 | TRBV7-6 | TGTGCCAGCAGCCGTCGAGTGCGGGGGCAGGACTGGGCCTACGAGCAGTACTTC | CASSRRVRGQDWAYEQYF
TRBD2 | few | TRBJ2-4 | TRBV28 | TGTGCCAGCAGTTTTCCCCCCCCGGGACTAGGGCCTCTAGCCAAAAACATTCAGTACTTC | CASSFPPPGLGPLAKNIQYF
TRBD1 | . | TRBJ1-4 | TRBV29-1 | TGCAGCGTTAGGGGGCGCGGTGAAAAACTGTTTTTT | CSVRGRGEKLFF
. | . | TRBJ1-2 | TRBV5-1 | TGCGCCAGCCTAGGGCACGGACCTAGGGAGTATGGCTACACCTTC | CASLGHGPREYGYTF
TRBD2 | few | TRBJ2-3 | TRBV6-1 | TGTGCCAGCAGTGAAGGAGAGACTAGCTCCTCCCTCACAGATACGCAGTATTTT | CASSEGETSSSLTDTQYF
TRBD1 | few | TRBJ2-7 | TRBV18 | TGTGCCAGCTCACCAGGGACAGGGTACGAGCAGTACTTC | CASSPGTGYEQYF
TRBD1 | . | TRBJ2-2 | TRBV4-1 | TGCGCCAGCAGCCAAGATCAGGGGGCGAACACCGGGGAGCTGTTTTTT | CASSQDQGANTGELFF
TRBD1 | . | TRBJ2-7 | TRBV20-1 | TGCAGTGCGGACCCGGGACAGGGTGAATACGAGCAGTACTTC | CSADPGQGEYEQYF
. | . | TRBJ2-4 | TRBV12-3/TRBV12-4 | TGTGCCAGCAGTTCCGGACAGACTCAGTACTTC | CASSSGQTQYF
TRBD1 | . | TRBJ2-1 | TRBV28 | TGTGCCAGCAGTTTAGCCAGTCCCGGGACAGGGAGCTCCTACAATGAGCAGTTCTTC | CASSLASPGTGSSYNEQFF
TRBD2 | few | TRBJ2-1 | TRBV5-1 | TGCGCCAGCAGCTTGGATTTGCGGGAGAGCTCCTACAATGAGCAGTTCTTC | CASSLDLRESSYNEQFF
. | . | TRBJ1-1 | TRBV7-9 | TGTGCCAGCAGCTTAGGGACCCTTGAAGCTTTCTTT | CASSLGTLEAFF
TRBD1 | many | TRBJ2-7 | TRBV19 | TGTGCCAGTAGTTCCCGGGACAGGAGGGCCTACGAGCAGTACTTC | CASSSRDRRAYEQYF
. | . | TRBJ2-7 | TRBV12-3/TRBV12-4 | TGTGCCAGCAGGGGGGGGCCCGATGGGGCCTACGAGCAGTACTTC | CASRGGPDGAYEQYF
. | many | TRBJ1-3 | TRBV30 | TGTGCCTGGAGTGCCCCCCAACACCAACCGGGAAACACCATATATTTT | CAWSAPQHQPGNTIYF
. | few | TRBJ1-1 | TRBV29-1 | TGCAGCGTTGCCATCGACGGTGAAGCTTTCTTT | CSVAIDGEAFF
. | many | TRBJ2-5 | TRBV18 | TGTGCCAGCTCACCACAACTAGGGCAAGAGACCCAGTACTTC | CASSPQLGQETQYF
TRBD1 | . | TRBJ1-5 | TRBV6-1 | TGTGCCAGCAGTGAAAGTCTCGGGACAGTCAGCAATCAGCCCCAGCATTTT | CASSESLGTVSNQPQHF